What follows are 8 T cell receptor beta chains derived from one specimen sequenced in a study of blood T cell repertoires in COVID-19. Produced via immunoSEQ multiplex PCR; TCRdb's table is partial and in-frame only. This sample carries about 160,000 clones, 80% of them seen once, and the ten largest clones take around 5.9%. The source material was PBMCs or T cells enriched from blood (not recorded which). All receptors derive from a man aged 35-49 years who had recovered from COVID-19.

The CDR3 here is CASSLSHPVQGMKTQYF. CDR3 nucleotides: TGTGCCAGCAGCCTAAGTCATCCAGTACAGGGCATGAAGACCCAGTACTTC. The chain combines TRBV7-9 with TRBJ2-5; D may be TRBD1 (6 bases). This CDR3 contains 17 residues. Germline values: CDR1 SEHNR, CDR2 FQNEAQ (reference sequence). The germline V and J ends were trimmed by 5 bases and 6 bases, with 25 bases remaining between them.

The rearrangement uses TRBV24-1 and TRBJ2-3, with 7 positions matching TRBD2. Trimming at V came to 4 bases and at J to 3 bases, leaving 12 bases not matched to a gene. The CDR3 extends over 17 amino acids. Germline V lookup: CDR1 KGHDR, CDR2 SFDVKD. The CDR3: CATSDSLADGGTDTQYF. The CDR3 DNA reads as TGTGCCACCAGTGACTCGCTAGCGGACGGCGGGACAGATACGCAGTATTTT.

This clone was observed a few times. J is TRBJ2-7 and V is TRBV30, with a possible D match to TRBD1 (6 bases). Germline V gene lookup returns CDR1 GTSNPN and CDR2 SVGIG (reference sequence). The germline V and J ends were trimmed by 7 bases and 2 bases, with 12 bases remaining between them. CDR3 size: 12 residues. The CDR3 sequence: CASPRGTYEQYV. For the CDR3, the DNA is TGTGCCTCGCCCAGGGGTACCTACGAGCAGTACGTC.

CDR3 sequence reads: CASSEYTTGTDGYTF. DNA for the CDR3: TGTGCCAGCAGTGAATATACGACCGGGACAGACGGCTACACCTTC. V usage is TRBV25-1 and J usage is TRBJ1-2; TRBD1 matches at 7 bases. V lost 0 bases, J lost 8 bases, and 9 bases stayed unmatched. The CDR3 sequence is 15 residues long. CDR1 and CDR2 from the germline V gene are MGHDK and SYGVNS.

V gene TRBV27 combines with J gene TRBJ1-6; no definite D call. Germline V gene lookup returns CDR1 MNHEY and CDR2 SMNVEV (reference sequence). CDR3 length: 13 residues. Trimming shortened V by 7 bases and J by 1 base, and 5 bases separated the two germline ends. DNA of the CDR3: TGTGCCAGCACTAGGTCCTATAATTCACCCCTCCACTTT. Amino acid sequence: CASTRSYNSPLHF.

This clone is a singleton in its sample. The rearrangement uses TRBV29-1 and TRBJ2-7; the D is unclear. Germline CDR1 is SQVTM and CDR2 is ANQGSEA. The CDR3 has 12 amino acids. V was cut by 5 bases and J by 0 bases, with 8 bases left in between. DNA of the CDR3: TGCAGCGTTCTCTTAGACTCCTACGAGCAGTACGTC. It is translated as CSVLLDSYEQYV.

The chain combines TRBV27 with TRBJ2-3; TRBD2 is a possible D gene (6 bases). This CDR3 contains 18 residues. The germline V gene encodes CDR1 MNHEY and CDR2 SMNVEV (reference sequence). Trimming pared 4 bases from V and 2 bases from J, leaving 22 bases between. The CDR3 reads CASSSYTTGGGFTDTQYF. CDR3 sequence (DNA): TGTGCCAGCAGTTCTTACACTACAGGCGGAGGGTTCACAGATACGCAGTATTTT.

V usage is TRBV24-1 and J usage is TRBJ2-2; no reliable D call. Trimming shortened V by 4 bases and J by 8 bases, and 10 bases separated the two germline ends. This CDR3 contains 13 residues. The germline V gene has CDR1 KGHDR and CDR2 SFDVKD. The CDR3 reads CATSDLTSGELFF. CDR3 bases: TGTGCCACCAGTGACCTGACTTCGGGGGAGCTGTTTTTT.